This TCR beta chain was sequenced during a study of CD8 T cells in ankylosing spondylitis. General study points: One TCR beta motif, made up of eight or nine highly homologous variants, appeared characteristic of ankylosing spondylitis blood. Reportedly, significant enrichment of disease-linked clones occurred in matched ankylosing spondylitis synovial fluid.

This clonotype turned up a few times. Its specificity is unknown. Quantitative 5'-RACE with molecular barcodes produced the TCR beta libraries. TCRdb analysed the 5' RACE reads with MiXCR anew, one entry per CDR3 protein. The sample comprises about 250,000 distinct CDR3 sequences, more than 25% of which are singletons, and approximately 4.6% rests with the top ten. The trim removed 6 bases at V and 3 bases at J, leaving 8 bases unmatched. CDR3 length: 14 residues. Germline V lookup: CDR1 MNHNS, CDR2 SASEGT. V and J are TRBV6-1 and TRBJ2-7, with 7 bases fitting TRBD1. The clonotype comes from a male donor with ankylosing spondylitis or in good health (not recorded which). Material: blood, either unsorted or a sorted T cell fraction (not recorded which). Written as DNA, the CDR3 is TGTGCCAGCAGCCCATATGGGACAGACTACGAGCAGTACTTC. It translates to CASSPYGTDYEQYF.